This is a list of T cell receptor beta chains from one sample in a study of radiotherapy plus CTLA-4 blockade in lung cancer. TCRdb's copy holds only in-frame clones and misses some; the assay was immunoSEQ multiplex PCR. The sample has tens of thousands of clones; 60% to 80% are singletons. Here the sequenced sample was peripheral blood, taken from a patient treated with radiotherapy plus ipilimumab. The receptor set was obtained from a human donor with non-small cell lung cancer whose response to radiotherapy plus ipilimumab could not be evaluated. The CDR3 runs from the conserved cysteine through the conserved F or W. Each record gives: clone size, D gene, V gene, J gene, CDR3 protein, CDR3 DNA. D genes are given only for firm matches. Expanded clones get a size class; other rows say once, few or many, or leave the size out.

>once|-|TRBV11-2|TRBJ1-1
CASSLGRGTPNTEAFF
TGTGCCAGCAGCTTAGGGCGGGGGACACCGAACACTGAAGCTTTCTTT
>-|TRBD2|TRBV30|TRBJ2-1
CAWSAPGGASYNEQFF
TGTGCCTGGAGCGCCCCGGGGGGAGCCTCCTACAATGAGCAGTTCTTC
>-|-|TRBV9|TRBJ2-3
CASSSSSTSTDTQYF
TGTGCCAGCAGCTCAAGCTCCACTAGCACAGATACGCAGTATTTT
>-|TRBD1|TRBV7-4|TRBJ1-5
CASSPTGTGGKKGQPQHF
TGTGCCAGCAGCCCAACCGGGACAGGGGGAAAAAAGGGTCAGCCCCAGCATTTT
>-|-|TRBV9|TRBJ2-1
CASSTLAASSYNEQFF
TGTGCCAGCAGCACGTTAGCGGCTAGCTCCTACAATGAGCAGTTCTTC
>once|TRBD2|TRBV5-5|TRBJ2-7
CASSQLAGEGYEQYF
TGTGCCAGCAGTCAGCTAGCGGGAGAAGGCTACGAGCAGTACTTC
>-|TRBD2|TRBV2|TRBJ2-1
CASSSGTSSYNEQFF
TGTGCCAGCAGTTCCGGGACTAGCAGTTACAATGAGCAGTTCTTC
>-|TRBD2|TRBV9|TRBJ2-3
CASSVGGTSAADTQYF
TGTGCCAGCAGCGTGGGGGGGACTAGCGCTGCAGATACGCAGTATTTT
>-|TRBD1|TRBV30|TRBJ2-7
CAWGGQGGLEQYF
TGTGCCTGGGGGGGACAGGGGGGACTCGAGCAGTACTTC
>few|TRBD1|TRBV7-2|TRBJ1-1
CASSPRQGLNTEAFF
TGTGCCAGCAGCCCACGACAGGGTCTGAACACTGAAGCTTTCTTT
>-|TRBD2|TRBV5-1|TRBJ2-3
CASSLSLAGGPVSTDTQYF
TGCGCCAGCAGCTTGTCCCTAGCGGGAGGGCCCGTCAGTACAGATACGCAGTATTTT
>once|-|TRBV5-1|TRBJ2-7
CASRGSVTYEQYF
TGCGCCAGCAGAGGTAGCGTAACCTACGAGCAGTACTTC
>-|-|TRBV9|TRBJ2-5
CASSVRGGVGETQYF
TGTGCCAGCAGCGTAAGGGGTGGGGTCGGAGAGACCCAGTACTTC
>-|-|TRBV5-8|TRBJ2-3
CASEQHTDTQYF
TGTGCCAGCGAACAGCACACAGATACGCAGTATTTT
>-|-|TRBV11-3|TRBJ1-1
CASTRTANTEAFF
TGTGCCAGCACCCGGACAGCGAACACTGAAGCTTTCTTT
>-|-|TRBV11-2|TRBJ2-1
CASSLDSMTKQFF
TGTGCCAGCAGCTTAGATTCGATGACTAAGCAGTTCTTC
>-|-|TRBV6-5|TRBJ2-7
CASKFLTDSYEQYF
TGTGCCAGCAAGTTCCTTACAGACTCCTACGAGCAGTACTTC
>-|TRBD1|TRBV19|TRBJ2-2
CAIQARTGVSQSGELFF
TGTGCCATACAAGCGAGGACAGGGGTTTCGCAGTCCGGGGAGCTGTTTTTT
>once|-|TRBV30|TRBJ2-6
CAWRNPGSGANVLTF
TGTGCCTGGAGAAACCCGGGATCCGGGGCCAACGTCCTGACTTTC
>-|-|TRBV5-6|TRBJ1-2
CASSFPSGWGGYTF
TGTGCCAGCAGCTTCCCCAGTGGCTGGGGCGGCTACACCTTC